Below, one T cell receptor beta chain is given with its context. No antigen is known for it. Germline trimming cut 7 bases from V and 4 bases from J; bases unmatched to any gene: 4. The CDR3 length is 13 residues. Germline V CDR1 and CDR2: SNHLY, FYNNEI. The sample belongs to a study of cytomegalovirus exposure and HLA in healthy donors. Libraries were prepared by immunoSEQ multiplex PCR; TCRdb keeps only in-frame clonotypes and omits some of them. This table has 150,000 to 200,000 clones, about 81% appearing once. Findings of the study overall: Listed as cytomegalovirus-associated were 150 or so TCR beta chains.

Sequencing was carried out using PBMCs. This clonotype was obtained from a woman in her twenties or thirties in good health and CMV-seronegative. The chain uses TRBV2 and TRBJ2-3; 8 bases are shared with TRBD2. The CDR3 loop is CASTGGRSDTQYF. The DNA for the CDR3 is TGTGCCAGCACGGGGGGGAGGTCAGATACGCAGTATTTT.